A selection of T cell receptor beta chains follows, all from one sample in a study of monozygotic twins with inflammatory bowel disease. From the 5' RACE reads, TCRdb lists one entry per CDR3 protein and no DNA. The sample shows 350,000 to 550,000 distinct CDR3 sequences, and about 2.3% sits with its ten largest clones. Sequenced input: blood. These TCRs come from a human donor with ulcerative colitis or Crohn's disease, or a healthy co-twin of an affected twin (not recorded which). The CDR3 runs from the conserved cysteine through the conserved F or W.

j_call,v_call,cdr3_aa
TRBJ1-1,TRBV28,CASSLKGLGTEAFF
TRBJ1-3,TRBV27,CASGLYSGNTIYF
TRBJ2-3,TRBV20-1,CSADMDTDTQYF
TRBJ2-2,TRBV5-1,CASSLWLAGDTGELFF
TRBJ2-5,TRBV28,CASSFEETQYF
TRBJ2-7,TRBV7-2,CASSQSGTVYEQHF
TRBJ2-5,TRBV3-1,CASSQGISGVQETQYF
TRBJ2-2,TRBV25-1,CASSEFAGGELFF
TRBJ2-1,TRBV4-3,CASSQEQGVYNEQFF
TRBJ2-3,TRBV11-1,CASSLAGPLAGSTDTQYF
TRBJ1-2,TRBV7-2,CASSLEDRGARYTF
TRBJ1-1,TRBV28,CASSSGQFMNTEAFF
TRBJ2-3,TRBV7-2,CASSYEGGTDTQYF
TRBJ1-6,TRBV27,CASRWDRADSPLHF
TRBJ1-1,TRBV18,CASSSSGSTEAFF
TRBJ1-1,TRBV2,CASSEARGGRNTEAFF
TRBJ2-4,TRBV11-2,CASSFHHGVAKNIQYF
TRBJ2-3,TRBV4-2,CASSQEWGLETQYF
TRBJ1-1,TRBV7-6,CASSLGGEGTEAFF
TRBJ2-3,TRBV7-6,CASSLADGSTDTQYF
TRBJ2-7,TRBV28,CASGTLAGAYEQYF
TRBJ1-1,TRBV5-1,CASSPGQGDSTEAFF
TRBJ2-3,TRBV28,CASSFPGGFLSTDTQYF
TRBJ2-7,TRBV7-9,CASSLVISAAQGEQYF
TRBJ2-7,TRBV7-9,CASSAIPTPSSYEQYF
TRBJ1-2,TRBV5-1,CASITDNYGYTF
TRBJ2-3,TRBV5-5,CASSPVGRGADTQYF
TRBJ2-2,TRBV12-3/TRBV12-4,CASTTGVGELFF
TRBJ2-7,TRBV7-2,CASSLGIRQGHDGEQYF
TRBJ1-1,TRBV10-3,CASRGTGGTEAFF
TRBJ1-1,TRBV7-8,CASSLALSSLGENTEAFF
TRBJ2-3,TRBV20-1,CSAAEAGRGFSTDTQYF
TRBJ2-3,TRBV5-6,CASSLGSSGGPYTQYF
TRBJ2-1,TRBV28,CAVSVGGITYNEQFF
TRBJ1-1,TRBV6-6,CASSFGDSGKFFF
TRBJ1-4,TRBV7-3,CASSHHYDRTTNEKLFF
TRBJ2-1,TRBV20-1,CSAIPGVPHNEQFF
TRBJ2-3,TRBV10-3,CAISESDTQYF
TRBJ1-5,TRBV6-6,CASSWGTVNQPQHF
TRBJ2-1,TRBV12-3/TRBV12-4,CASSLGLRALSSYNEQFF
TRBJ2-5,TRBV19,CASSSYTVGETQYF
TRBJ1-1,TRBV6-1,CASSEEDRPNTEAFF
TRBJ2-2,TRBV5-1,CASSLIPGDITGELFF